These 9 T cell receptor beta chains were sequenced from one sample in a study of blood T cell repertoires in COVID-19. Sequenced by immunoSEQ multiplex PCR; TCRdb stores in-frame clones only, minus some. This table has 250,000 to 350,000 clones, roughly 86% appearing once. The sequenced sample was peripheral blood. The source is a woman aged 30 to 39 with COVID-19, enrolled during active disease.

V and J are TRBV28 and TRBJ2-1, with TRBD2 identical over 7 bases. This CDR3 is built from 13 residues. The trim removed 11 bases at V and 4 bases at J, leaving 8 bases unmatched. Per germline, CDR1 MDHEN and CDR2 SYDVKM. The CDR3 here is CAGSSGIYNEQFF. The DNA for the CDR3 is TGTGCCGGCTCTAGCGGAATATACAATGAGCAGTTCTTC. The full variable domain, rest sourced from reference TRBV28 and TRBJ2-1, is DVKVTQSSRYLVKRTGEKVFLECVQDMDHENMFWYRQDPGLGLRLIYFSYDVKMKEKGDIPEGYSVSREKKERFSLILESASTNQTSMYLCAGSSGIYNEQFFGPGTRLTVL.

The gene calls are TRBV10-3 and TRBJ2-5; D gene uncertain. Germline V gene data show CDR1 as ENHRY and CDR2 as SYGVKD. V dropped 0 bases and J dropped 5 bases, with 4 bases sitting between them. The CDR3 has 12 amino acids. In DNA form, the CDR3 reads TGTGCCATCAGTGAGTCGTCGGAGACCCAGTACTTC. It yields the protein CAISESSETQYF.

The genes are TRBV19 and TRBJ2-1; 7 bases fit TRBD2. The V and J ends lost 1 base and 6 bases, in that order; junction bases with no gene match: 3. Germline lookup yields CDR1 LNHDA and CDR2 SQIVND (reference sequence). The CDR3 runs to 14 residues. The CDR3 DNA reads as TGTGCCAGTAGTATAGGGGGGGGGTTCAATGAGCAGTTCTTC. It translates to CASSIGGGFNEQFF.

The V gene is TRBV4-1, the J gene TRBJ2-7; possible D gene TRBD1, 5 bases. From germline, CDR1 is MGHRA and CDR2 YSYEKL. Deletions cut 2 bases from V and 3 bases from J, with 11 bases between. The CDR3 totals 14 residues. The CDR3 bases are TGCGCCAGCAGCCAAAATAGGGGTAGCTACGAGCAGTACTTC. It is translated as CASSQNRGSYEQYF.

The rearrangement joins TRBV4-2 to TRBJ1-5; TRBD1 matches 8 bases. Germline V gives CDR1 LGHNA, CDR2 YNFKEQ. Trimming took 2 bases from V and 5 from J; bases not matched to a gene: 5. This CDR3 is 15 amino acids long. The CDR3 loop is CASSQLGQGHQPQHF. The DNA for the CDR3 is TGTGCCAGCAGCCAATTAGGACAGGGCCATCAGCCCCAGCATTTT.

The J gene is TRBJ2-1, the V gene TRBV9, with D possibly TRBD1 on 5 matching bases. The germline CDR1 and CDR2 sequences are SGDLS and YYNGEE. V lost 4 bases and J 0 bases, leaving 17 bases between the germline ends. The CDR3 runs 17 residues. CDR3 region: CASSKEDTPSSYNEQFF. DNA of the CDR3: TGTGCCAGCAGCAAAGAGGACACTCCGAGCTCCTACAATGAGCAGTTCTTC. The full variable domain, with the rest looked up from reference TRBV9 and TRBJ2-1, is DSGVTQTPKHLITATGQRVTLRCSPRSGDLSVYWYQQSLDQGLQFLIQYYNGEERAKGNILERFSAQQFPDLHSELNLSSLELGDSALYFCASSKEDTPSSYNEQFFGPGTRLTVL.

The chain has TRBV5-4 and TRBJ1-2; D may be TRBD1 (5 bases). This CDR3 has 13 amino acids. In germline, CDR1 is SGHNT, CDR2 YYREEE (reference sequence). Trimming shortened V by 6 bases and J by 4 bases, and 13 bases separated the two germline ends. In DNA, the CDR3 is TGTGCCAGCAACCGGGACTCCGCCTATGGCTACACCTTC. Its translation is CASNRDSAYGYTF.

Details on this clone: Other DNA sequences in this specimen translate into the identical CDR3. V is TRBV6-4 and J is TRBJ2-1, with D perhaps matching TRBD2 (6 bases). Trimming took 6 bases from V and 0 from J, leaving 12 bases between them. This CDR3 is 15 amino acids long. Germline CDR1 is MRHNA and CDR2 is SNTAGT. CDR3 nucleotide sequence: TGTGCCAGCAGCCCGGGAGAGAGCTCCTACAATGAGCAGTTCTTC. The encoded protein is CASSPGESSYNEQFF.

The CDR3 loop is CASSADTLFGAYEQYF. The CDR3, as DNA: TGCGCCAGCAGCGCGGACACCCTCTTCGGTGCCTACGAGCAGTACTTC. V and J are TRBV5-1 and TRBJ2-7; the D gene is possibly TRBD1 (5 bases). The CDR3 is made up of 16 amino acids. The V and J ends lost 4 bases and 2 bases respectively, with 19 bases between them. Germline CDR1 is SGHRS and CDR2 is YFSETQ.